The T cell receptor (beta chain) described here comes from a study of cytomegalovirus exposure and HLA in healthy donors. Study-level findings and limits: Based on reports, TCR beta sequences accurately predicted HLA-A and HLA-B alleles for most subjects.

The PCR made use of 60 Vbeta and 13 Jbeta primers. Clones were sequenced by immunoSEQ multiplex PCR, and TCRdb holds only the in-frame ones, with some missing. The sample has about 120,000 clones, 8.5% to 9% seen once; the top ten hold around 6.1%. This clone was observed a handful of times. What it binds is unknown. Germline loops: CDR1 SGHAT, CDR2 FQNNGV. The CDR3 is 16 residues long. Trimming at V came to 5 bases and at J to 7 bases, leaving 13 bases not matched to a gene. The V gene is TRBV11-2, the J gene TRBJ2-2; 7 bases align to TRBD2. The receptor comes from a woman in her thirties or forties in good health and CMV-seropositive. The sequencing sample was made of PBMCs. As DNA, the CDR3 is TGTGCCAGCAGCCAGACTAGCTCGGCCGTATACGGGGAGCTGTTTTTT. Translating it yields CASSQTSSAVYGELFF. The full variable domain, with the rest looked up from reference TRBV11-2 and TRBJ2-2, is EAGVAQSPRYKIIEKRQSVAFWCNPISGHATLYWYQQILGQGPKLLIQFQNNGVVDDSQLPKDRFSAERLKGVDSTLKIQPAKLEDSAVYLCASSQTSSAVYGELFFGEGSRLTVL.